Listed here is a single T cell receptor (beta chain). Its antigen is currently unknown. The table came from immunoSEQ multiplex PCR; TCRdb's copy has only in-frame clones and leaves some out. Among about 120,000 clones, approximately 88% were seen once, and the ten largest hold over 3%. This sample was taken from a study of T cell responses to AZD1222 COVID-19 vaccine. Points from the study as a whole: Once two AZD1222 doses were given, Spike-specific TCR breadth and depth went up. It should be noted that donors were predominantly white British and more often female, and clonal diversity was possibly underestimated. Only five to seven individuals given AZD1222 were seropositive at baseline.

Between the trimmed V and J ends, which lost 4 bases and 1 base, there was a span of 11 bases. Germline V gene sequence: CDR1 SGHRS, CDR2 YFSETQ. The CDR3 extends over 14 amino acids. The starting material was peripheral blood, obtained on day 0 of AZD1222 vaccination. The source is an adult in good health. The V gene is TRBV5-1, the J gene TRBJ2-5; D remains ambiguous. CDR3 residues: CASSPTGVQETQYF. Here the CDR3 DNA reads TGCGCCAGCAGCCCCACCGGTGTCCAAGAGACCCAGTACTTC.